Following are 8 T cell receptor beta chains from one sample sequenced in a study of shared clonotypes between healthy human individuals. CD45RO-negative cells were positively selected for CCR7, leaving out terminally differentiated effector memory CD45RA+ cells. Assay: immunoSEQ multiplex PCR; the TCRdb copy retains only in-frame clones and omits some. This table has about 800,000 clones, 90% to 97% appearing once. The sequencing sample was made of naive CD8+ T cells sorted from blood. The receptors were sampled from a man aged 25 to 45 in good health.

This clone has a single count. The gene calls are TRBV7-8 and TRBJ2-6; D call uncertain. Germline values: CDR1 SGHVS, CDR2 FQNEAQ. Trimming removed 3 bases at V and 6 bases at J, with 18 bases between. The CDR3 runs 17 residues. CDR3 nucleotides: TGTGCCAGCAGCTTGGTTAAACCCACAAAGTCGGCCAACGTCCTGACTTTC. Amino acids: CASSLVKPTKSANVLTF. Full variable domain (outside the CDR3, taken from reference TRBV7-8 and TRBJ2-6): GAGVSQSPRYKVAKRGQDVALRCDPISGHVSLFWYQQALGQGPEFLTYFQNEAQLDKSGLPSDRFFAERPEGSVSTLKIQRTQQEDSAVYLCASSLVKPTKSANVLTFGAGSRLTVL.

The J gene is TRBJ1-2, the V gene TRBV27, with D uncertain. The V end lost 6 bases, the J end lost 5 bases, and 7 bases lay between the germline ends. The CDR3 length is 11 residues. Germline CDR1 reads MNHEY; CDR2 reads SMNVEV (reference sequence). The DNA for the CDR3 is TGTGCCAGCAGAGGGATTTATGGCTACACCTTC. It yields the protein CASRGIYGYTF.

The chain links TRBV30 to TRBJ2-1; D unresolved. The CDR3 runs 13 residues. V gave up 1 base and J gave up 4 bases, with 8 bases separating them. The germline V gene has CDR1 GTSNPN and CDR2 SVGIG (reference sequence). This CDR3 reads CAWSGERYNEQFF. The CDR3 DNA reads TGTGCCTGGAGTGGAGAACGGTACAATGAGCAGTTCTTC.

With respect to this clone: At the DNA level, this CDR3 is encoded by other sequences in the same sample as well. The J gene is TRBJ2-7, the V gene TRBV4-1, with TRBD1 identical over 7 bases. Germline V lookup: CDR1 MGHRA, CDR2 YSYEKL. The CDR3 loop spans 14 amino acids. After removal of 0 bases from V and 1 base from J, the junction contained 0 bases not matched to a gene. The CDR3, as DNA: TGCGCCAGCAGCCAAGAGGGACAGTCCTACGAGCAGTACTTC. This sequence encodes CASSQEGQSYEQYF.

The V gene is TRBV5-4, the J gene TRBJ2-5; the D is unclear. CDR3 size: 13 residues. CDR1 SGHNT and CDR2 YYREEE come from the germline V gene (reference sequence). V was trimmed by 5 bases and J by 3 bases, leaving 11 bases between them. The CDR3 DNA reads TGTGCCAGCAGTCCACTCCTGGAAGAGACCCAGTACTTC. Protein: CASSPLLEETQYF.

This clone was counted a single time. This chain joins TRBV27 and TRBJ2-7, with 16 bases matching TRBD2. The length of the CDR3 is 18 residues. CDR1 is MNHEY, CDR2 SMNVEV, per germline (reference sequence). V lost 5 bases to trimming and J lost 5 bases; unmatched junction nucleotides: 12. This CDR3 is CASSTGTSGRARSNEQYF. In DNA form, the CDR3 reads TGTGCCAGCAGTACAGGGACTAGCGGGAGGGCCAGGTCCAACGAGCAGTACTTC.

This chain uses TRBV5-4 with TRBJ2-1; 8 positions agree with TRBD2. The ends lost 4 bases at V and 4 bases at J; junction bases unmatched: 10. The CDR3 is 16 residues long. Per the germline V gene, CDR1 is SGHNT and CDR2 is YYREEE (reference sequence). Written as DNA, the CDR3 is TGTGCCAGCAGCCCCACGGGGGGGAGTTCTTACAATGAGCAGTTCTTC. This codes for CASSPTGGSSYNEQFF.

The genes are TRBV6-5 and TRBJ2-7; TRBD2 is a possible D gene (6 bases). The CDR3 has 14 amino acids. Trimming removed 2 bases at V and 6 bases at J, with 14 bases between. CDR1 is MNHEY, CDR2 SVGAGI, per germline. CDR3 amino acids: CASSYMGGLGEQYF. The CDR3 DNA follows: TGTGCCAGCAGTTACATGGGGGGATTGGGCGAGCAGTACTTC.